The clone carrying this T cell receptor beta chain has only one observation. This record belongs to a study of blood T cell repertoires in COVID-19. In the study overall: The United States, Italy and Spain provided the acute and convalescent COVID-19 samples.

V was clipped by 5 bases and J by 9 bases, with 14 bases between them. The V gene's germline CDR1 is SGHAT and CDR2 FQNNGV. The CDR3 is 13 residues long. Measured with immunoSEQ multiplex PCR; TCRdb has only the in-frame clones, and not every one. The table lists approximately 90,000 clones, roughly 84% of them singletons, with 11% in the top ten. The V and J genes are TRBV11-2 and TRBJ2-1, with a possible D match to TRBD2 (7 bases). Sequencing was done on a sample of peripheral blood. The receptor was isolated from a man in his 70s with acute or convalescent COVID-19. For the CDR3, the DNA is TGTGCCAGCAGCCCACGGGGGGCCGGTGAGCAGTTCTTC. Translation gives CASSPRGAGEQFF.